This T cell receptor (beta chain) was retrieved from a study of blood T cell repertoires in COVID-19. About the research overall: Samples representing acute and convalescent COVID-19 were sourced from the United States, Italy and Spain. T cells, B-cell-depleted T cells, or PBMCs supplied cDNA or gDNA.

Methods used by the authors: Estimated nucleated cell counts came from reference gene primer amplification. Generated by immunoSEQ multiplex PCR, the TCRdb table keeps only in-frame clones and is missing some. The DNA was the basis for D and trimming; V, J and clone size are from that table. The sample has about 160,000 clones, 84% seen once. The CDR3 totals 17 residues. Germline lookup yields CDR1 LGHNA and CDR2 YSLEER. V was pared by 3 bases and J by 0 bases, with 14 bases between. Sample: peripheral blood. The chain recombines TRBV4-3 with TRBJ2-2; D is unclear. The receptor comes from a woman older than 75 with acute or convalescent COVID-19. The CDR3 loop reads CASSHSPRVANTGELFF. The CDR3 coding sequence is TGCGCCAGCAGCCATTCACCTCGAGTCGCGAACACCGGGGAGCTGTTTTTT.